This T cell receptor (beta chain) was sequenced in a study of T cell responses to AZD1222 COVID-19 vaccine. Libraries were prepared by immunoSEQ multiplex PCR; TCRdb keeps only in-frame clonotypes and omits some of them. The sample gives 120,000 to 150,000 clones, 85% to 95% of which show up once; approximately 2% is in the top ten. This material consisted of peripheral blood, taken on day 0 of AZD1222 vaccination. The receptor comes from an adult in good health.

The CDR3 loop reads CASKLQYTGELFF. As DNA, the CDR3 is TGTGCCAGTAAATTACAGTACACCGGGGAGCTGTTTTTT. The chain carries TRBV19 and TRBJ2-2, with unresolved D. V lost 7 bases and J lost 3, with 9 bases in between. The CDR3 runs to 13 residues. Germline V gene lookup returns CDR1 LNHDA and CDR2 SQIVND (reference sequence).